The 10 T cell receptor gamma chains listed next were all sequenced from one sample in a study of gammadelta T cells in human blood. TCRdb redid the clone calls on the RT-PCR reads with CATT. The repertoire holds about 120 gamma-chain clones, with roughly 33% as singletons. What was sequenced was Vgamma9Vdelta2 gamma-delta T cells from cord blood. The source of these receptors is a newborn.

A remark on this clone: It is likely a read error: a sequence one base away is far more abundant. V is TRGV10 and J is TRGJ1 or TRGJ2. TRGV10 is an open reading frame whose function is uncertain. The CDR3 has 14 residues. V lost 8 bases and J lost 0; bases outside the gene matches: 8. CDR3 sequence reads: CAAWAPLNYYKKLF. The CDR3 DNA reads TGTGCTGCGTGGGCTCCCTTGAATTATTATAAGAAACTCTTT.

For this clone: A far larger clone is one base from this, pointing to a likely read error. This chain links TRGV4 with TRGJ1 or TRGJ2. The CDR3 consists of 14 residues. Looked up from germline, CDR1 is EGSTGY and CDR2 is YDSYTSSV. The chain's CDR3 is CAAWDGSNYYKKLF. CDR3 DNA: TGTGCCGCCTGGGATGGTTCGAATTATTATAAGAAACTCTTT.

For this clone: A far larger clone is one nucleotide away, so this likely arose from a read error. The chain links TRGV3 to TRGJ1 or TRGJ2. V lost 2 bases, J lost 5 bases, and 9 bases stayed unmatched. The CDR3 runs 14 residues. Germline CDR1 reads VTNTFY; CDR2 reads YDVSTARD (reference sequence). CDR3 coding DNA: TGTGCCACCTGGGACATGCCCCGGGATTATAAGAAACTCTTT. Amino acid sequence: CATWDMPRDYKKLF.

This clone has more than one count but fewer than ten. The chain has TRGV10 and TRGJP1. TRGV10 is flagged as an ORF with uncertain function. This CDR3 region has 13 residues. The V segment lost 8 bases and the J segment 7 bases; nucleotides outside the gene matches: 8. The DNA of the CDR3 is TGTGCTGCGTGGGATTATGATGGTTGGTTCAAGATATTT. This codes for CAAWDYDGWFKIF.

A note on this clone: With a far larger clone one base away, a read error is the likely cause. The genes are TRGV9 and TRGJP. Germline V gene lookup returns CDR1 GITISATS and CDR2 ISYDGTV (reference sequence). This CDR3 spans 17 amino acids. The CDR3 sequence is CALWETRQELGKKINVF. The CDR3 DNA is TGTGCCTTGTGGGAGACTCGTCAAGAGTTGGGCAAAAAAATCAATGTATTT.

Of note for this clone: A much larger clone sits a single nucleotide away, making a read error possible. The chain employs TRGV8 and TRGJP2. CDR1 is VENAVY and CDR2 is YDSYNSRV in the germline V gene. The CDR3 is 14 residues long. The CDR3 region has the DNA TGTGCCACCTGGGATAGTGGGAGTGAATGGATCAAGACGTTT. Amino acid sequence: CATWDSGSEWIKTF.

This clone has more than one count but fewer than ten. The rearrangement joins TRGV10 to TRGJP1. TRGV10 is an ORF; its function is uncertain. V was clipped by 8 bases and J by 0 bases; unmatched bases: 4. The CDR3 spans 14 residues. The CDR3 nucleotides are TGTGCTGCGTGGGATTATACCACTGGTTGGTTCAAGATATTT. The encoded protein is CAAWDYTTGWFKIF.

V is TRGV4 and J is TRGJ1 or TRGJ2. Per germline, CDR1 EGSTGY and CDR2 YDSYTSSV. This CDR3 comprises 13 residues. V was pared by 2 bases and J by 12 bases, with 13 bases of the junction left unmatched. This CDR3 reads CATWDVRRGGKLF. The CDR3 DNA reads TGTGCCACCTGGGATGTGCGCCGAGGGGGGAAACTCTTT.

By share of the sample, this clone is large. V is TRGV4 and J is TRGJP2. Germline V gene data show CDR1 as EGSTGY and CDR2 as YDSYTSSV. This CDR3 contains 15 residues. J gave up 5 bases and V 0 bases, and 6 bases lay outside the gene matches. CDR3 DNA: TGTGCCACCTGGGATGGGCACTTAAGTGATTGGATCAAGACGTTT. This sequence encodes CATWDGHLSDWIKTF.

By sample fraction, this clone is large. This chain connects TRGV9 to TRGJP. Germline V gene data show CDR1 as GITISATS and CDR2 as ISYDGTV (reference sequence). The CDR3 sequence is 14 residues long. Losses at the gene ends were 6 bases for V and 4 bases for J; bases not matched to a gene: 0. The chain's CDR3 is CALWQELGKKIKVF. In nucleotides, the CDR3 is TGTGCCTTGTGGCAAGAGTTGGGCAAAAAAATCAAGGTATTT.